These 24 T cell receptor beta chains were sequenced from one sample in a study of regulatory T cells in long-lasting Graves disease. Time point specified: newly diagnosed GD, antithyroid drugs for less than 3 months. The TCR library was prepared using RNA isolated from PBMCs. iRepertoire HTBI primers and Arm-PCR of CDR3 regions built TCR beta libraries. TCRdb used MiXCR to reprocess the multiplex PCR reads, holding one entry per CDR3 protein. The sample lists about 420,000 distinct CDR3 sequences, about a sixth occurring once. This sample was shared with a second study, whose subject was T cells in Graves' hyperthyroidism and ophthalmopathy.

Sequencing used peripheral blood mononuclear cells (PBMCs), obtained at new diagnosis, from a patient treated with antithyroid drugs. The source of these receptors is a woman between 18 and 29 years old with Graves disease.

The J gene is TRBJ2-2, the V gene TRBV9; D remains ambiguous. V was clipped by 1 base and J by 5 bases, with 3 bases between them. CDR3 length equals 12 residues. Germline V CDR1 and CDR2: SGDLS, YYNGEE. The CDR3 bases are TGTGCCAGCAGCGTACAAACCGGGGAGCTGTTTTTT. This encodes CASSVQTGELFF.

The rearrangement links TRBV10-1 to TRBJ2-1; D is undetermined. CDR1 and CDR2 (germline): WNHNN, SYGVQD (reference sequence). The CDR3 covers 13 residues. Trimming pared 3 bases from V and 9 bases from J, leaving 12 bases between. The CDR3: CASSDTLYGEQFF. CDR3 bases: TGCGCCAGCAGTGATACCCTATACGGTGAGCAGTTCTTC.

This clonotype has more than one count but fewer than ten. The J gene is TRBJ2-7, the V gene TRBV20-1; D may be TRBD2 (5 bases). In germline, CDR1 is DFQATT, CDR2 SNEGSKA (reference sequence). The CDR3 contains 13 residues. Trimming removed 0 bases from V and 3 bases from J, with 9 bases in between. The chain's CDR3 is CSAREGLFYEQYF. In DNA form, the CDR3 reads TGCAGTGCTAGAGAAGGACTTTTCTACGAGCAGTACTTC.

This clonotype was seen ten or more times. V gene TRBV10-3 combines with J gene TRBJ2-5; D gene uncertain. Germline V gives CDR1 ENHRY, CDR2 SYGVKD. The CDR3 extends over 13 amino acids. With 4 bases removed from V and 0 bases from J, the gap between germline ends came to 6 bases. CDR3 protein: CAISGSNQETQYF. The DNA for the CDR3 is TGTGCCATCAGTGGTAGCAACCAAGAGACCCAGTACTTC.

The sample holds a few counts of this clonotype. J is TRBJ2-3 and V is TRBV7-9; weak D call: TRBD2 (6 bases). In germline, CDR1 is SEHNR, CDR2 FQNEAQ (reference sequence). This CDR3 is built from 15 residues. Trimming took 3 bases from V and 4 from J, leaving 14 bases between them. The CDR3 DNA reads as TGTGCCAGCAGCTTGACAGCGGGTCCCCCAGATACGCAGTATTTT. It codes for CASSLTAGPPDTQYF.

This clonotype was counted many times. The CDR3 DNA reads TGTGCCAGCAGCTCCTCTAGCGGTGGCTCCTACGAGCAGTACTTC. Encoded protein: CASSSSSGGSYEQYF. The chain recombines TRBV7-9 with TRBJ2-7; TRBD2 agrees at 7 bases. The CDR3 spans 15 residues. J lost 0 bases, V lost 4 bases, and 6 bases had no gene match. Germline lookup yields CDR1 SEHNR and CDR2 FQNEAQ (reference sequence).

This clonotype came up many times. The CDR3 sequence: CASSLVVRAEDTIYF. DNA of the CDR3: TGTGCCAGCAGCTTAGTAGTCAGGGCGGAGGACACCATATATTTT. The rearrangement links TRBV7-2 to TRBJ1-3; D possibly corresponds to TRBD1 (5 bases). CDR3 length: 15 residues. Germline-derived CDR1 and CDR2 are SGHTA and FQGNSA. Between the trimmed V and J ends, which lost 1 base and 8 bases, there was a span of 15 bases.

The table lists this clonotype with a count of one. This chain joins TRBV19 and TRBJ2-1; D unclear. The CDR3 totals 14 residues. Germline V gives CDR1 LNHDA, CDR2 SQIVND (reference sequence). The V end lost 10 bases, the J end lost 10 bases, and 23 bases lay between the germline ends. CDR3 coding DNA: TGTGCCAACAGCTTCGACGGCTACTCCTACGAGCAGTTCTTC. It encodes CANSFDGYSYEQFF. Combining the CDR3 with reference TRBV19 and TRBJ2-1 gives the whole variable domain DGGITQSPKYLFRKEGQNVTLSCEQNLNHDAMYWYRQDPGQGLRLIYYSQIVNDFQKGDIAEGYSVSREKKESFPLTVTSAQKNPTAFYLCANSFDGYSYEQFFGPGTRLTVL.

In this sample, this clonotype turned up many times. V gene TRBV28 combines with J gene TRBJ2-5, with D perhaps matching TRBD1 (6 bases). The CDR3 is 15 residues long. The V gene's germline CDR1 is MDHEN and CDR2 SYDVKM. V gave up 7 bases and J gave up 8 bases, with 23 bases separating them. The CDR3 coding sequence is TGTGCCAGCAACGCCCGTGGGGACAAGAAGTATACCCAGTACTTC. This sequence encodes CASNARGDKKYTQYF.

The sample holds many counts of this clonotype. The CDR3 protein is CASTPGTSDLLSYNEQFF. CDR3 in DNA: TGTGCCAGCACCCCCGGGACTAGCGATCTCCTCTCCTACAATGAGCAGTTCTTC. The J gene is TRBJ2-1, the V gene TRBV6-1, with 10 bases fitting TRBD2. Trimming at V came to 7 bases and at J to 0 bases, leaving 12 bases not matched to a gene. CDR1 MNHNS and CDR2 SASEGT come from the germline V gene. This CDR3 is 18 amino acids long.

This chain uses TRBV27 with TRBJ1-5, with D possibly TRBD1 on 5 matching bases. The V end was cut by 5 bases, the J end by 4 bases, with 9 bases between. The CDR3 is made up of 13 amino acids. Germline V gives CDR1 MNHEY, CDR2 SMNVEV (reference sequence). The CDR3 region is CASSVRVNQPQHF. CDR3 DNA sequence: TGTGCCAGCAGTGTCAGGGTGAATCAGCCCCAGCATTTT.

This clonotype has just a few counts. J is TRBJ2-1 and V is TRBV20-1; D may be TRBD1 or TRBD2 (5 bases each). The CDR3 extends over 14 amino acids. Deletions cut 1 base from V and 5 bases from J, with 12 bases between. The germline V gene has CDR1 DFQATT and CDR2 SNEGSKA (reference sequence). This CDR3 reads CSARGGSGDNEQFF. In DNA form, the CDR3 reads TGCAGTGCTAGAGGGGGGAGCGGAGACAATGAGCAGTTCTTC.

This clonotype was recorded many times. V gene TRBV28 combines with J gene TRBJ2-3, with 10 nucleotides matching TRBD1. Germline V gives CDR1 MDHEN, CDR2 SYDVKM. This CDR3 is 14 amino acids long. V was pared by 7 bases and J by 4 bases, with 5 bases of the junction left unmatched. Here the CDR3 reads CASTGTGVSDTQYF. As DNA, the CDR3 is TGTGCCAGCACTGGGACAGGGGTATCAGATACGCAGTATTTT.

The chain uses TRBV6-5 and TRBJ2-5, with TRBD1 identical over 7 bases. This CDR3 has 15 residues. The trim removed 7 bases at V and 4 bases at J, leaving 12 bases unmatched. Germline-derived CDR1 and CDR2 are MNHEY and SVGAGI. CDR3 loop: CASKSRDRSPETQYF. For the CDR3, the DNA is TGTGCCAGCAAAAGCCGGGACAGATCCCCAGAGACCCAGTACTTC.

This clonotype was recorded at least ten times. This chain connects TRBV28 to TRBJ1-5, with D perhaps matching TRBD1 (6 bases). CDR1 and CDR2 (germline): MDHEN, SYDVKM. The CDR3 runs to 14 residues. V lost 3 bases and J 4 bases, leaving 10 bases between the germline ends. CDR3 DNA sequence: TGTGCCAGCAGTTTCGTGACAGGTAATCAGCCCCAGCATTTT. This codes for CASSFVTGNQPQHF.

The chain uses TRBV2 and TRBJ2-7; no firm D call. The CDR3 spans 11 residues. Trimming took off 6 bases at V and 5 bases at J, with 8 bases between the two ends. From germline, CDR1 is SNHLY and CDR2 FYNNEI. The CDR3 loop reads CASSLTDEQYF. CDR3 bases: TGTGCCAGCAGCCTCACAGACGAGCAGTACTTC.

This clonotype was observed at least ten times. The rearrangement joins TRBV2 to TRBJ1-4, with 10 bases aligning to TRBD1. The CDR3 has 15 residues. Losses at the gene ends were 6 bases for V and 6 bases for J; bases not matched to a gene: 7. Germline-derived CDR1 and CDR2 are SNHLY and FYNNEI. In DNA, the CDR3 is TGTGCCAGCAGACCGGACAGGGGGAATGATGAAAAACTGTTTTTT. This sequence encodes CASRPDRGNDEKLFF.

This clonotype occurred a few times. This sequence joins TRBV20-1 and TRBJ2-2; possible D gene TRBD1, 8 bases. Looked up from germline, CDR1 is DFQATT and CDR2 is SNEGSKA (reference sequence). Trimming stripped 2 bases from V and 4 bases from J, with 14 bases between. CDR3 length: 15 amino acids. CDR3 DNA: TGCAGTGCTAGATCGGGAGGACAGGGCACCGGGGAGCTGTTTTTT. Encoded protein: CSARSGGQGTGELFF.

The CDR3 sequence: CASSSYMGDRASGNTIYF. Written as DNA, the CDR3 is TGTGCCAGCAGTTCTTATATGGGGGACAGGGCCTCTGGAAACACCATATATTTT. The chain carries TRBV28 and TRBJ1-3; TRBD1 matches 9 bases. In germline, CDR1 is MDHEN, CDR2 SYDVKM. With V trimmed by 4 bases and J by 0 bases, 10 bases remained unmatched. CDR3 size: 18 residues.

This clonotype was observed many times. The CDR3 spells CASSYYEQGRTYEQYF. Here the CDR3 DNA reads TGTGCCAGCAGTTACTACGAACAGGGAAGAACCTACGAGCAGTACTTC. The chain employs TRBV6-2 or TRBV6-3 and TRBJ2-7; D possibly corresponds to TRBD1 (6 bases). Germline assignment: CDR1 MNHEY and CDR2 SVGEGT. V lost 1 base and J lost 2, with 15 bases in between. The CDR3 spans 16 residues.

Ten or more counts support this clonotype. The V call is TRBV5-6, the J call TRBJ1-1; D remains unclear. Germline CDR1 reads SGHDT; CDR2 reads YYEEEE. The V gene lost 1 base and the J gene lost 3 bases, with 13 bases spanning the gap. This CDR3 is 15 amino acids long. CDR3 bases: TGTGCCAGCAGCTTGAACGGACCTATCCACACTGAAGCTTTCTTT. It encodes CASSLNGPIHTEAFF.

This clonotype was recorded at least ten times. This rearrangement joins TRBV24-1 to TRBJ2-5; 10 bases are shared with TRBD2. V lost 4 bases and J lost 3; bases outside the gene matches: 4. The CDR3 has 15 amino acids. The germline V gene encodes CDR1 KGHDR and CDR2 SFDVKD. CDR3 region: CATSDYGLAEETQYF. The CDR3 DNA follows: TGTGCCACCAGTGACTACGGACTAGCGGAAGAGACCCAGTACTTC.

This clonotype was seen repeatedly, ten times or more. The chain uses TRBV6-1 and TRBJ2-3; TRBD2 matches at 12 bases. V lost 7 bases and J lost 4; bases outside the gene matches: 9. The CDR3 has 16 amino acids. CDR1 MNHNS and CDR2 SASEGT come from the germline V gene. CDR3: CASTGQASGRADTQYF. CDR3 coding DNA: TGTGCCAGCACGGGGCAAGCTAGCGGGAGGGCAGATACGCAGTATTTT.

The table lists this clonotype with a few counts. This sequence joins TRBV13 and TRBJ1-2; 9 bases map to TRBD1. Looked up from germline, CDR1 is PRHDT and CDR2 is FYEKMQ (reference sequence). V shed 3 bases and J 7 bases; nucleotides not matched to a gene: 12. This CDR3 is 16 amino acids long. CDR3 nucleotides: TGTGCCAGCAGCTTTCGGACAGGGGATGATGGACTTGGCTACACCTTC. Protein product: CASSFRTGDDGLGYTF.